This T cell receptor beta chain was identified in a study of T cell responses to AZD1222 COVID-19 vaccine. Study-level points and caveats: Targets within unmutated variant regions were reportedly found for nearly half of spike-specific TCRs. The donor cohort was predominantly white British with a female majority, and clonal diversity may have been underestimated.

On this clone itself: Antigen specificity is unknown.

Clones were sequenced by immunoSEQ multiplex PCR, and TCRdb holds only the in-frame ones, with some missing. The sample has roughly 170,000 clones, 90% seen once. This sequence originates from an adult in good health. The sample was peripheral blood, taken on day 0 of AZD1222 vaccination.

CDR3 protein: CASSPPAGGNQPQHF. CDR3 nucleotide sequence: TGTGCCAGCTCACCACCCGCGGGGGGCAATCAGCCCCAGCATTTT. V is TRBV18 and J is TRBJ1-5; tentatively, D is TRBD1 (5 bases). The CDR3 consists of 15 residues. CDR1 and CDR2 from the germline V gene are KGHSH and LQKENI. V lost 0 bases to trimming and J lost 2 bases, with 8 bases between them.